A selection of T cell receptor beta chains follows, all from one sample in a study of T cell responses to AZD1222 COVID-19 vaccine. Repertoires were generated with immunoSEQ multiplex PCR, while TCRdb's copy carries only in-frame clones and drops some. Among more than 140,000 clones listed, 88% were seen once. The source material was peripheral blood, sampled on day 0 of AZD1222 vaccination. The receptors come from an adult in good health. Each CDR3 is given with its conserved first and last residue. Each record gives: V gene, clone size, D gene, J gene, CDR3 protein. The D gene is left open where the match is weak. Only part of the rows carry a size: once, few, many, or a class if the clone is expanded.

TRBV19	NA	NA	TRBJ1-2	CASSARGDSGYTF
TRBV5-1	once	TRBD1	TRBJ1-1	CASSTRQGDGAFF
TRBV6-5	NA	NA	TRBJ2-6	CATLRGSGANVLTF
TRBV12-3/TRBV12-4	NA	NA	TRBJ1-5	CASSELSNQPQHF
TRBV7-2	once	NA	TRBJ2-7	CASSLVPYYEQYF
TRBV7-3	NA	NA	TRBJ1-2	CASSRDNYGYTF
TRBV6-5	NA	TRBD1	TRBJ1-1	CASSQTGEGTEAFF
TRBV6-6	NA	NA	TRBJ2-7	CASRTTVYEQYF
TRBV19	few	NA	TRBJ2-3	CASSMEGTDTQYF
TRBV27	NA	NA	TRBJ2-7	CASSSPTLQNYEQYF
TRBV28	NA	NA	TRBJ1-5	CASSFSRGKYSNQPQHF
TRBV12-5	NA	NA	TRBJ1-5	CASGLLPGRSNQPQHF
TRBV27	NA	NA	TRBJ1-1	CASGPGSMNTEAFF
TRBV14	NA	NA	TRBJ2-3	CASSQGYYGSADTQYF
TRBV7-2	NA	NA	TRBJ2-7	CASSKARASMTYEQYF
TRBV28	NA	TRBD1	TRBJ1-2	CASSLPGQGKNGYTF
TRBV27	NA	TRBD1	TRBJ1-4	CASSGGRNEKLFF
TRBV6-5	NA	NA	TRBJ1-2	CASSWEGGYYGYTF
TRBV6-2/TRBV6-3	NA	NA	TRBJ2-1	CASSYSHNNEQFF
TRBV11-1	NA	TRBD2	TRBJ2-1	CASSLGTSAYNEQFF
TRBV27	NA	NA	TRBJ2-7	CASSFRGGNEQYF
TRBV2	NA	TRBD1	TRBJ2-5	CASTKGTGAQETQYF
TRBV21-1	NA	NA	TRBJ1-2	CASSKFNTEANYGYTF
TRBV28	NA	NA	TRBJ1-2	CASSFSGNYGYTF
TRBV9	few	TRBD2	TRBJ2-3	CASSPRGEGTDTQYF
TRBV7-9	NA	NA	TRBJ1-5	CASNGGGNSNQPQHF
TRBV5-4	NA	NA	TRBJ1-1	CASSLIGAEAFF
TRBV7-9	once	NA	TRBJ2-1	CASSLDSRPSSYNEQFF
TRBV5-1	NA	NA	TRBJ1-1	CASSLVGGGTEAFF
TRBV6-6	NA	NA	TRBJ2-7	CASSLGSYEQYF
TRBV30	NA	TRBD1	TRBJ1-2	CAWSSTGVFGYTF
TRBV18	NA	TRBD1	TRBJ2-7	CASSTGQRYEQYF
TRBV11-1	NA	NA	TRBJ2-1	CASSLKNEQFF
TRBV30	NA	NA	TRBJ2-7	CAWSARQEQYF
TRBV6-6	NA	TRBD2	TRBJ2-7	CASSRPFRERDPSYEQYF
TRBV7-3	few	TRBD1	TRBJ2-3	CASSLVGTGGADTQYF
TRBV5-5	NA	NA	TRBJ1-4	CASSLAPGNGGLNEKLFF
TRBV29-1	NA	TRBD1	TRBJ2-1	CSVEYGTGLDEQFF
TRBV27	NA	NA	TRBJ1-1	CASSPNRANTEAFF
TRBV14	NA	TRBD1	TRBJ1-1	CASSLRTGRGDTEAFF
TRBV18	NA	NA	TRBJ2-3	CASSPTTGVTDTQYF
TRBV18	NA	NA	TRBJ2-1	CASSPRAGVGNNEQFF
TRBV19	NA	NA	TRBJ1-5	CASSTQGSYQPQHF
TRBV28	NA	NA	TRBJ2-7	CASSLSGRSEQYF
TRBV4-2	NA	NA	TRBJ1-4	CASSPGATNEKLFF
TRBV10-3	NA	TRBD2	TRBJ2-1	CAIKAGGTVNEQFF
TRBV19	NA	NA	TRBJ1-1	CASSRLGGSNTEAFF
TRBV30	NA	NA	TRBJ1-1	CAWSVPDTEAFF
TRBV7-2	NA	TRBD2	TRBJ2-5	CASSPRTSGRRYQETQYF
TRBV19	NA	TRBD1	TRBJ1-4	CASSGRQGTTNEKLFF
TRBV9	NA	NA	TRBJ1-2	CASSVGAGGYTF
TRBV19	NA	NA	TRBJ1-1	CASVETRVGGTEAFF
TRBV29-1	NA	NA	TRBJ1-1	CSVEGHLNTEAFF
TRBV15	NA	NA	TRBJ2-2	CATSRADTGELFF
TRBV12-3/TRBV12-4	NA	NA	TRBJ2-5	CASSFATQLTQYF
TRBV1	NA	NA	TRBJ1-2	CTSSQESTANYGYTF
TRBV30	NA	TRBD1	TRBJ2-7	CAWSVRRGTGPYEQYF
TRBV19	once	NA	TRBJ1-5	CASGRLGNQPQHF
TRBV6-2/TRBV6-3	NA	NA	TRBJ2-2	CASSYGRENTGELFF
TRBV11-2	NA	TRBD1	TRBJ2-1	CASSLTRGRGEQFF